Here is one T cell receptor beta chain with its context. The data originate from a study of blood T cell repertoires in COVID-19. Across the whole study: T cells, B-cell-depleted T cells, or PBMCs provided the cDNA or gDNA that served as material.

Here immunoSEQ multiplex PCR was the method, and the copy in TCRdb shows in-frame clones only, minus some. The top ten clones hold around 21% of a sample with about 57,000 clones, 82% of them seen once. CDR1 is SGHTA, CDR2 FQGTGA, per germline. The CDR3 has 15 residues. Trimming removed 1 base from V and 0 bases from J, with 9 bases in between. The chain employs TRBV7-3 and TRBJ1-1; a weak D match, TRBD1 (5 bases). The sequencing sample was made of peripheral blood. The clonotype comes from a woman in her sixties with acute or convalescent COVID-19. CDR3 nucleotides: TGTGCCAGCAGCTTAAGAGCAGGGCTGAACACTGAAGCTTTCTTT. Protein: CASSLRAGLNTEAFF.